This record looks at one TCR beta chain sequence and its context. Its antigen is not yet known. Base qualities are not at hand, and no much larger clone is one base apart. The germline ends are 15 bases apart after V is trimmed by 5 bases and J by 5 bases. The CDR3 spans 14 residues, from the cysteine through the phenylalanine. The entry retains the CDR3 DNA only, 42 bases that are in frame from base 1. CDR1 is given as LNHDA and CDR2 as SQIVND, both from the germline V gene (reference sequence). The sample originates from a study of vaccination effects on CD4 cells after COVID-19 (dated by TCRdb to 2022 to 2024). Turning to the overall study: Two doses of either the BNT162b2 or the mRNA-1273 mRNA SARS-CoV-2 vaccine were administered to participants. Cultures from other donors in the study were sequenced using the Oncomine TCR Beta short-read assay on an Illumina iSeq 100. The study compared SARS-CoV-2 spike-specific CD4+ TCR repertoires before and after mRNA vaccination in COVID-19 convalescent patients and infection-naive vaccine recipients. Altogether, nine to ten COVID-19 convalescent patients and 4 SARS-CoV-2-naive healthy vaccine recipients made up the full study. Study-wide findings and limitations: Among healthy vaccine recipients, nearly all vaccine-induced clones were SARS-CoV-2 mono-reactive, and only 1 of 255 was cross-reactive with common cold coronaviruses. Only a small number of convalescent patients were included, and no early post-infection timepoints were available, which limited the study. Both infection-induced and vaccine-induced clones contracted markedly at late post-vaccination timepoints, which is consistent with waning T cell responses.

The ViraFEST assay stimulated PBMC with viral peptide pools and then used TCR sequencing to identify antigen-specific CD4+ T cell clonotypes by expansion. After approximately eleven days of culture, CD4+ T cells were isolated with the EasySep CD4+ T cell isolation kit. Negative nucleocapsid antibody results before and after vaccination confirmed that the healthy vaccine recipients had no prior SARS-CoV-2 infection. Two million PBMC per well were cultured in IMDM with around 5% human AB serum, around 10 IU/ml IL-2 and gentamicin, plus 10 ug/ml peptides. Half of the culture medium was replaced with fresh IL-2-containing medium on days 3 and 7. Unless otherwise noted, each peptide stimulation condition was cultured in triplicate wells. PBMC were separated from whole blood using Ficoll-Paque Plus gradient centrifugation and were then either cryopreserved at -140C or used fresh. The spike proteins of SARS-CoV-2 and of the common cold coronaviruses HCoV-NL63, HCoV-OC43 and HCoV-229E were spanned by overlapping peptide pools. The QIAamp micro DNA kit was used to extract genomic DNA from the cultured CD4+ T cells.

The library was produced with the immunoSEQ multiplex PCR assay. DNA from the cultured, isolated CD4+ T cells was subjected to TCR beta CDR3 sequencing. The original methods were these. Non-productive TCR sequences were removed and reads were trimmed to the CDR3 region, keeping CDR3s of at least 7 amino acids. Antigen-specific clonotypes were identified with the MANAFEST web app by comparing expansion in peptide wells against reference cultures. Positive clones required FDR<0.05 expansion versus reference and all other wells, odds ratio above 5, and frequency above 0.1% in two replicate wells. Clonotypes significantly expanded in SARS-CoV-2 spike wells and in at least one common cold coronavirus spike condition were defined as cross-reactive. CDR3 similarity was assessed by Levenshtein distance using the stringdist R package, and unrooted trees were constructed with ape in R 3.6.1. As stored in TCRdb, this immuneACCESS dataset retains in-frame rearrangements with V and J assigned. A fraction of the clones does not appear; measured against another copy, unresolved V genes explain less than half of the discrepancy, and the remainder lacks a known reason. The V and J calls and clone size are taken from that table; D and trimming were inferred from the DNA. This sample is represented by 71,000 or so clones; around 76% of them were singletons. The ten largest clones add up to roughly 4% of the sample.

Material: CD4+ T cells from PBMCs cultured with HCoV-OC43 spike peptides, obtained before COVID-19 vaccination. What the cell subset or site label conveys for this sample: HCoV-OC43 spike overlapping peptide pool stimulation. This sequence was found in a human donor who received a COVID-19 vaccine. The chain employs TRBV19 and TRBJ1-2; matching of 5 bases hints at TRBD1 as the D gene. The sequence in DNA is TGTGCCAGTAGTCCCCTGGGCAGGGATTATGGCTACACCTTC. Translated, this is CASSPLGRDYGYTF.